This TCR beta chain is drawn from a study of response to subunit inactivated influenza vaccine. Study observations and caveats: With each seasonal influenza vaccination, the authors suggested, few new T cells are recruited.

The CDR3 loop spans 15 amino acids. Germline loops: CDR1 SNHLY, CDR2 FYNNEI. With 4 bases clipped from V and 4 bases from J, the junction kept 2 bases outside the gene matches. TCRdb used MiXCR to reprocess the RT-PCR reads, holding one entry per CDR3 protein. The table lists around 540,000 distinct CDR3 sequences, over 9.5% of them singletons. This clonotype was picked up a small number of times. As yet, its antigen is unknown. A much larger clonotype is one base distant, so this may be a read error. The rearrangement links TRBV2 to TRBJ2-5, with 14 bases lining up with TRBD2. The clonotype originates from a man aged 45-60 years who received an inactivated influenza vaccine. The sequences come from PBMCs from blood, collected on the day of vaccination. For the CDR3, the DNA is TGTGCCAGCAGTGCGGGACTAGCGGGAGTAGAGACCCAGTACTTC. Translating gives CASSAGLAGVETQYF.